The 30 T cell receptor beta chains in this list originate from one sample, sequenced in a study of molecular identifiers for immune sequencing clone quantification. In TCRdb, the PCR reads were re-called with MiXCR into one record per CDR3 protein. Seen here are 85,000 to 130,000 distinct CDR3 sequences, over 30% observed once, and the top ten hold approximately 4%. The sequenced sample consisted of naive CD8+ T cells from blood, with Jurkat cell RNA spiked in. Documented subset: FACS-sorted CD8+CD4-CCR7+CD45RA+ naive T cells. These receptors were collected from a human donor in good health. Some libraries in this study had Jurkat cell RNA spiked in.

About this clonotype: This clone may be a read error of a much larger clone one base away. The V call is TRBV5-1, the J call TRBJ2-3; 11 nucleotides match TRBD2. Per germline, CDR1 SGHRS and CDR2 YFSETQ. With V trimmed by 0 bases and J by 2 bases, 8 bases remained unmatched. The CDR3 runs 18 residues. DNA of the CDR3: TGCGCCAGCAGCTTGGTAGTAGCGGGAGGGCCGCTCACAGATACGCAGTATTTT. Translating gives CASSLVVAGGPLTDTQYF.

There are many counts of this clonotype. This sequence joins TRBV9 and TRBJ2-7; 12 bases fit TRBD2. Trimming took 4 bases from V and 9 from J; bases not matched to a gene: 14. Germline CDR1 is SGDLS and CDR2 is YYNGEE. CDR3 length: 16 amino acids. CDR3 region: CASSPTLAGGLPAQYF. For the CDR3, the DNA is TGTGCCAGCAGCCCAACTCTAGCGGGAGGGCTGCCCGCGCAGTACTTC. Based on the CDR3 plus reference TRBV9 and TRBJ2-7, the full variable domain is DSGVTQTPKHLITATGQRVTLRCSPRSGDLSVYWYQQSLDQGLQFLIQYYNGEERAKGNILERFSAQQFPDLHSELNLSSLELGDSALYFCASSPTLAGGLPAQYFGPGTRLTVT.

The V and J genes are TRBV27 and TRBJ2-1, with no clear D. Deletions cut 1 base from V and 10 bases from J, with 14 bases between. In germline, CDR1 is MNHEY, CDR2 SMNVEV (reference sequence). This CDR3 has 14 amino acids. The CDR3 sequence is CASSLFPPPWEQFF. The CDR3 DNA sequence: TGTGCCAGCAGTTTATTTCCCCCTCCTTGGGAGCAGTTCTTC.

The J gene is TRBJ1-5, the V gene TRBV5-6, with a weak D call TRBD1 (5 bases). Trimming took 2 bases from V and 6 from J, leaving 9 bases between them. CDR1 is SGHDT, CDR2 YYEEEE, per germline. CDR3 size: 13 residues. The CDR3 DNA sequence: TGTGCCAGCAGCTTTGTGGGGGTTCAGCCCCAGCATTTT. Its protein is CASSFVGVQPQHF.

The rearrangement links TRBV7-9 to TRBJ2-1; D is unresolved. Trimming stripped 1 base from V and 2 bases from J, with 6 bases between. Germline CDR1 is SEHNR and CDR2 is FQNEAQ (reference sequence). The CDR3 sequence is 14 residues long. CDR3 in amino acids: CASSLVAAYNEQFF. In DNA, the CDR3 is TGTGCCAGCAGCTTAGTCGCAGCCTACAATGAGCAGTTCTTC.

The sample holds a few counts of this clonotype. This chain connects TRBV20-1 to TRBJ2-7, with a tentative D call TRBD2 (5 bases). The V gene lost 3 bases and the J gene lost 0 bases, with 9 bases spanning the gap. This CDR3 is 13 amino acids long. Germline assignment: CDR1 DFQATT and CDR2 SNEGSKA (reference sequence). This CDR3 is CSARRALSYEQYF. The CDR3 DNA follows: TGCAGTGCTAGGCGGGCCCTCTCCTACGAGCAGTACTTC.

The CDR3 nucleotides read TGTGCCAGCAGCTTACTAGGGGAGGGTGTGCAGTTCTTC. This encodes CASSLLGEGVQFF. The chain combines TRBV11-2 with TRBJ2-1; 7 bases align to TRBD2. This CDR3 has 13 amino acids. The germline gives CDR1 SGHAT, CDR2 FQNNGV. V trimming: 2 bases; J trimming: 12 bases; junction bases outside the gene matches: 7.

This clonotype turned up a few times. The chain uses TRBV7-9 and TRBJ2-7; D tentatively reads TRBD1 or TRBD2 (5 bases each). CDR3 length: 14 amino acids. Germline V gene lookup returns CDR1 SEHNR and CDR2 FQNEAQ (reference sequence). Trimming shortened V by 5 bases and J by 0 bases, and 11 bases separated the two germline ends. The CDR3 DNA sequence: TGTGCCAGCAGCAATCCGGGGCCCTCCTACGAGCAGTACTTC. Translating it yields CASSNPGPSYEQYF.

The chain combines TRBV2 with TRBJ2-5; 7 bases align to TRBD2. After removal of 7 bases from V and 3 bases from J, the junction contained 8 bases not matched to a gene. This CDR3 spans 14 amino acids. Per the germline V gene, CDR1 is SNHLY and CDR2 is FYNNEI. As DNA, the CDR3 is TGTGCCAGCATGGACCCTAGCGGAGAAGAGACCCAGTACTTC. Its translation is CASMDPSGEETQYF.

This clonotype was seen only a few times. Possible read error: a much larger clone is one base away. The chain is built from TRBV29-1 and TRBJ2-2, with 8 bases aligning to TRBD2. CDR1 SQVTM and CDR2 ANQGSEA come from the germline V gene. This CDR3 spans 15 amino acids. The CDR3 DNA reads as TGCAGCGTTGAAGATGGGAGCGGGAGTGCCGGGGAGCAGTTTTTT. It is translated as CSVEDGSGSAGEQFF.

This clonotype came up once. The rearrangement uses TRBV28 and TRBJ2-3; no firm D call. V lost 7 bases, J lost 2 bases, and 7 bases lay in between. CDR3 length: 12 amino acids. Germline V gene lookup returns CDR1 MDHEN and CDR2 SYDVKM. Here the CDR3 DNA reads TGTGCCAGCACCCACCCCACAGATACGCAGTATTTT. It specifies CASTHPTDTQYF.

This clonotype was counted once. Here the CDR3 omits its conserved ending phenylalanine or tryptophan, so a read error is the likely source. V and J are TRBV24-1 and TRBJ2-1; the D call may be TRBD1 or TRBD2 (5 bases each). Trimming cost V 4 bases and J 10 bases, with 7 bases left between them. The CDR3 extends over 11 amino acids. The germline gives CDR1 KGHDR, CDR2 SFDVKD. CDR3 nucleotide sequence: TGTGCCACCAGTGACAGGGACGAGCAGTTCTAC. Translating gives CATSDRDEQFY.

This clonotype was detected only a few times. The chain has TRBV6-2 or TRBV6-3 and TRBJ2-7, with 8 bases that match TRBD1. Trimming at V came to 3 bases and at J to 7 bases, leaving 11 bases not matched to a gene. CDR3 length: 15 amino acids. Germline lookup yields CDR1 MNHEY and CDR2 SVGEGT. CDR3 DNA sequence: TGTGCCAGCAGTTATTCCCCCGGGACAGGCCCTGAGCAGTACTTC. Translating gives CASSYSPGTGPEQYF.

This clonotype was seen repeatedly, ten times or more. The rearrangement joins TRBV2 to TRBJ2-4; D could derive from TRBD1 or TRBD2 (5 bases each). The germline gives CDR1 SNHLY, CDR2 FYNNEI. The CDR3 consists of 17 residues. V was cut by 5 bases and J by 6 bases, with 23 bases left in between. This CDR3 reads CASSPRSKPTEGNIQYF. DNA for the CDR3: TGTGCCAGCAGTCCCAGATCAAAGCCGACAGAGGGAAACATTCAGTACTTC.

This clonotype was seen many times. This chain joins TRBV29-1 and TRBJ1-1; a weak D match, TRBD1 (6 bases). CDR3 length: 14 residues. Per the germline V gene, CDR1 is SQVTM and CDR2 is ANQGSEA. Trimming removed 3 bases from V and 11 bases from J, with 22 bases in between. The CDR3 DNA sequence: TGCAGCGTTGACGAGGGGGATAGGGTGGGGATCGCTTTCTTT. Residues: CSVDEGDRVGIAFF.

This clonotype was counted many times. This chain connects TRBV28 to TRBJ2-5; 10 nucleotides align to TRBD2. The CDR3 sequence is 15 residues long. Trimming at V came to 3 bases and at J to 5 bases, leaving 6 bases not matched to a gene. Germline V gene sequence: CDR1 MDHEN, CDR2 SYDVKM. The CDR3 nucleotides read TGTGCCAGCAGTTTTACTAGCGGGGCCTCGGAGACCCAGTACTTC. Residues: CASSFTSGASETQYF.

This clonotype has a count of ten or more. The chain links TRBV7-9 to TRBJ2-3; TRBD2 matches 8 bases. J lost 3 bases, V lost 5 bases, and 10 bases had no gene match. Germline V CDR1 and CDR2: SEHNR, FQNEAQ (reference sequence). The CDR3 length is 16 residues. The CDR3 loop reads CASSQRTTSVTDTQYF. CDR3 coding DNA: TGTGCCAGCAGCCAACGGACGACTAGCGTTACAGATACGCAGTATTTT.

With respect to this clonotype: Being one base from a much bigger clone, this may be a read error. The chain has TRBV27 and TRBJ1-5; D may be TRBD1 (6 bases). The CDR3 is made up of 14 amino acids. CDR1 and CDR2 from the germline V gene are MNHEY and SMNVEV (reference sequence). CDR3 amino acids: CASCLITGSQPQHF. CDR3 DNA: TGTGCCAGCTGTTTGATTACAGGGAGTCAGCCCCAGCATTTT.

The table lists this clonotype with a few counts. As DNA, the CDR3 is TGTGCCAGCAGTGAAGGACTCTACAATGAGCAGTTCTTC. Its translation: CASSEGLYNEQFF. The rearrangement links TRBV2 to TRBJ2-1; D remains ambiguous. The CDR3 totals 13 residues. Germline V gives CDR1 SNHLY, CDR2 FYNNEI. Trimming removed 1 base at V and 3 bases at J, with 4 bases between. The full variable domain, in which reference TRBV2 and TRBJ2-1 provide the parts outside the CDR3, is EPEVTQTPSHQVTQMGQEVILRCVPISNHLYFYWYRQILGQKVEFLVSFYNNEISEKSEIFDDQFSVERPDGSNFTLKIRSTKLEDSAMYFCASSEGLYNEQFFGPGTRLTVL.

This chain connects TRBV19 to TRBJ2-7; 9 bases line up with TRBD1. V gave up 5 bases and J gave up 5 bases; unmatched junction bases: 10. CDR3 size: 15 residues. CDR1 is LNHDA and CDR2 is SQIVND in the germline V gene (reference sequence). CDR3 amino acids: CASSPTGQGVNEQYF. For the CDR3, the DNA is TGTGCCAGTAGTCCAACGGGACAGGGAGTAAACGAGCAGTACTTC.

As to this clonotype: A much larger clone is a single base away; this may be a read error. V gene TRBV7-7 combines with J gene TRBJ2-3, with D perhaps matching TRBD1 (6 bases). Germline V gives CDR1 SSHAT, CDR2 FNYEAQ (reference sequence). The CDR3 extends over 14 amino acids. Here the CDR3 DNA reads TGTGCTAGCAGCTTAACAGGGAGCACAGATACGCAGTATTTT. It codes for CASSLTGSTDTQYF.

The gene calls are TRBV6-2 or TRBV6-3 and TRBJ2-1; TRBD1 might be the D (5 bases). Germline-derived CDR1 and CDR2 are MNHEY and SVGEGT. V gave up 5 bases and J gave up 10 bases, with 24 bases separating them. CDR3 length equals 16 residues. CDR3 coding DNA: TGTGCCAGCAGTACCCAGGGCGGATTCCTTATAGAGGAGCAGTTCTTC. It yields the protein CASSTQGGFLIEEQFF.

In its sample, this clonotype was seen a few times. This chain's CDR3 is CASSIGDREAYEQYF. For the CDR3, the DNA is TGTGCCAGTAGTATCGGGGACAGGGAAGCCTACGAGCAGTACTTC. The chain has TRBV19 and TRBJ2-7, with 9 bases lining up with TRBD1. Germline CDR1 LNHDA, CDR2 SQIVND (reference sequence). The CDR3 runs to 15 residues. V gave up 3 bases and J gave up 2 bases; unmatched junction bases: 5.

V usage is TRBV20-1 and J usage is TRBJ2-7; the match to TRBD1 covers 10 bases. The CDR3 is 13 residues long. The junction had 4 bases not matched to a gene; V was cut back by 5 bases and J by 3 bases. Looked up from germline, CDR1 is DFQATT and CDR2 is SNEGSKA (reference sequence). CDR3 in DNA: TGCAGTGCTCGTTGGGACAGGGGCTACGAGCAGTACTTC. Its translation: CSARWDRGYEQYF.

About this clonotype itself: A junction boundary mismatches the germline segment, possibly from a read error. DNA for the CDR3: TGTGCCAGCAGTCAAACGGGCAGTACCAGCTCCTACAATGAGCGGTTCTTC. Amino acids: CASSQTGSTSSYNERFF. V gene TRBV2 combines with J gene TRBJ2-1; D not resolved. The germline V gene has CDR1 SNHLY and CDR2 FYNNEI. The CDR3 has 17 amino acids.

The sample holds many counts of this clonotype. The chain links TRBV3-1 to TRBJ2-7; TRBD1 matches 9 bases. The germline gives CDR1 LGHDT, CDR2 YNNKEL (reference sequence). This CDR3 comprises 14 residues. V gave up 5 bases and J gave up 4 bases; unmatched junction bases: 6. The DNA for the CDR3 is TGTGCCAGCAGCTCCGGGACAGGGATGTACGAGCAGTACTTC. It codes for CASSSGTGMYEQYF.

V gene TRBV15 combines with J gene TRBJ1-2; 8 nucleotides agree with TRBD1. This CDR3 has 15 residues. V lost 1 base, J lost 5 bases, and 6 bases stayed unmatched. CDR1 and CDR2 (germline): LNHNV, YYDKDF (reference sequence). The CDR3 loop reads CATSRGGQANYGYTF. The CDR3 DNA is TGTGCCACCAGCAGAGGGGGACAGGCCAATTATGGCTACACCTTC.

This clonotype was picked up many times. The chain joins TRBV29-1 to TRBJ2-7; D unresolved. Trimming removed 4 bases at V and 0 bases at J, with 10 bases between. In germline, CDR1 is SQVTM, CDR2 ANQGSEA. This CDR3 region has 13 residues. The CDR3 protein is CSVVQLSSYEQYF. CDR3 DNA sequence: TGCAGCGTTGTGCAGTTAAGCTCCTACGAGCAGTACTTC.

The chain carries TRBV14 and TRBJ2-3; D might be TRBD2 (6 bases). The CDR3 covers 11 residues. Germline V gene sequence: CDR1 SGHDN, CDR2 FVKESK. The V gene lost 1 base and the J gene lost 10 bases, with 6 bases spanning the gap. CDR3 DNA: TGTGCCAGCAGCCAAGGGAGGGCGCAGTATTTT. Translation gives CASSQGRAQYF.

This clonotype was detected ten times or more. CDR3 in amino acids: CASSQISGVEQYF. CDR3 bases: TGCGCCAGCAGCCAGATATCGGGAGTAGAGCAGTACTTC. This chain connects TRBV4-3 to TRBJ2-7; D might be TRBD2 (6 bases). This CDR3 spans 13 amino acids. V shed 3 bases and J shed 7 bases, with 13 bases lying between them. Germline CDR1 is LGHNA and CDR2 is YSLEER.